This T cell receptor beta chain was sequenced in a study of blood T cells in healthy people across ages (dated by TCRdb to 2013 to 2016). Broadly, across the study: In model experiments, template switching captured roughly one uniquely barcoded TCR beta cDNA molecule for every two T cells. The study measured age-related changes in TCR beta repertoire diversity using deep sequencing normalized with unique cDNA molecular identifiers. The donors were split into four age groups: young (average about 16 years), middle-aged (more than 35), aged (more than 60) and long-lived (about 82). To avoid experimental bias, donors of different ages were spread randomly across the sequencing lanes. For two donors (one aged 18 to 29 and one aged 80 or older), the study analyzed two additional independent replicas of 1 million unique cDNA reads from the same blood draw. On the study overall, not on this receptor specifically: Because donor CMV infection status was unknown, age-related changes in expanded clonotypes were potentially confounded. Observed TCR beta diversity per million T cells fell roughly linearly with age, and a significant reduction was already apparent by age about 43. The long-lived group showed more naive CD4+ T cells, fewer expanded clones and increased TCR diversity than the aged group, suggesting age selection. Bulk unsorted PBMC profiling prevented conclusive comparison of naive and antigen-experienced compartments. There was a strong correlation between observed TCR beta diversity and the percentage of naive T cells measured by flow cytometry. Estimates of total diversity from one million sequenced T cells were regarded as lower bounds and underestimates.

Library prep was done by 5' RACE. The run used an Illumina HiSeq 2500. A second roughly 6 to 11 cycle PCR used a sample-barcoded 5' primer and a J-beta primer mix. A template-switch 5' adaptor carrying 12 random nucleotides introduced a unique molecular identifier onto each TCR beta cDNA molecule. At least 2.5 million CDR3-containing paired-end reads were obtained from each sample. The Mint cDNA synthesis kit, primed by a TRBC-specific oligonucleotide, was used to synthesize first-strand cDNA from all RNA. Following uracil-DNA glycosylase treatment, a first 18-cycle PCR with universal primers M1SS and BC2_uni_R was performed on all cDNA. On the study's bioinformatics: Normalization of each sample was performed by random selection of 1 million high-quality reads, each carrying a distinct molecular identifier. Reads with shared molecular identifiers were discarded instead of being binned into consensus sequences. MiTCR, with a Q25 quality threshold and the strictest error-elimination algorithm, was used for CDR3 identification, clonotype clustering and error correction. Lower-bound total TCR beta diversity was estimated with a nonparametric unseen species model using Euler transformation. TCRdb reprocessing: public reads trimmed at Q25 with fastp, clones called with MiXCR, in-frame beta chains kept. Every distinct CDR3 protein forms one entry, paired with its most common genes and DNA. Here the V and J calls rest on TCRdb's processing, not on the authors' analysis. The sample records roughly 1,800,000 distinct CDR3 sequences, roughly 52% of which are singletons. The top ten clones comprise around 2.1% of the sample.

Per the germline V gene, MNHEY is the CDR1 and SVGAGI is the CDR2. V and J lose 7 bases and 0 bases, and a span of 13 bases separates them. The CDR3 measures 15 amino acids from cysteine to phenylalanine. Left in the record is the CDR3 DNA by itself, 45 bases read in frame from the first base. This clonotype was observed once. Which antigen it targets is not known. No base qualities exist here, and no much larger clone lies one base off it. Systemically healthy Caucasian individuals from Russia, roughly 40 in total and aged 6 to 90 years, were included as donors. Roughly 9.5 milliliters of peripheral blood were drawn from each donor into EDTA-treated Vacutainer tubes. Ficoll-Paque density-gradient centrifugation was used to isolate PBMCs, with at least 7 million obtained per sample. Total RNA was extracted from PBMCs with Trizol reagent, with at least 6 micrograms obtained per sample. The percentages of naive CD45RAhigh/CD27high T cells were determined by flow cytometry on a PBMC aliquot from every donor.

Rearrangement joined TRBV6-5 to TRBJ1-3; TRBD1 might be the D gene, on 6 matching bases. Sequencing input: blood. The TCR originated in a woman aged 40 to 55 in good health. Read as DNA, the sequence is TGTGCCAGCACCGGCCGGGGACACTCTGGAAACACCATATATTTT. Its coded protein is CASTGRGHSGNTIYF.